This TCR beta chain was identified in a study of cytotoxic CD8 clonotypes in ibrutinib-treated CLL. Study at large: Partial response was seen in around 25 patients and complete response in 2; after median around six years, around 15 stayed remitted, about 12 progressed. Sequenced samples delivered averages of 255,043 productive templates and around 100,000 productive rearrangements.

Study findings and constraints: Public clonotypes (which were uncommon) either contracted or remained stable on treatment. Against age-matched healthy donors, baseline clonality ran higher and tracked circulating CD8+ T-cell counts.

V shed 4 bases and J 6 bases; nucleotides not matched to a gene: 4. CDR1 is MGHRA and CDR2 is YSYEKL in the germline V gene. This CDR3 spans 15 amino acids. In regard to this clone: The target antigen is unknown.

The assay was immunoSEQ multiplex PCR, and TCRdb's table has in-frame clones only and misses some. The table shows 25,000 to 35,000 clones, with roughly 57% occurring only once. The rearrangement links TRBV4-1 to TRBJ2-1, with 12 bases fitting TRBD2. The clonotype comes from a human donor with chronic lymphocytic leukemia. The specimen was PBMCs, collected before ibrutinib treatment. CDR3 in DNA: TGCGCCAGCAGCCCGACTAGCGGGAGAGCCAATGAGCAGTTCTTC. As protein: CASSPTSGRANEQFF.